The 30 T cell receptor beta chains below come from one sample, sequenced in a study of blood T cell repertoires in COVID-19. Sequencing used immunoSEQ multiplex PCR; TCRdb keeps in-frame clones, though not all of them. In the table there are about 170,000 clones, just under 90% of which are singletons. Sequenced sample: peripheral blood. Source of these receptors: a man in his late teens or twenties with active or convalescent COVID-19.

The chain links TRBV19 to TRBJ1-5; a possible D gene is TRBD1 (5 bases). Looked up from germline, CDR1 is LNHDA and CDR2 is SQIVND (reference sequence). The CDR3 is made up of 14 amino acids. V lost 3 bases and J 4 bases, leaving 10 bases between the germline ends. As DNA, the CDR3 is TGTGCCAGTAGTATTGCCGACAGTAATCAGCCCCAGCATTTT. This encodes CASSIADSNQPQHF. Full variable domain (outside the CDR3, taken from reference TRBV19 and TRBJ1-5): DGGITQSPKYLFRKEGQNVTLSCEQNLNHDAMYWYRQDPGQGLRLIYYSQIVNDFQKGDIAEGYSVSREKKESFPLTVTSAQKNPTAFYLCASSIADSNQPQHFGDGTRLSIL.

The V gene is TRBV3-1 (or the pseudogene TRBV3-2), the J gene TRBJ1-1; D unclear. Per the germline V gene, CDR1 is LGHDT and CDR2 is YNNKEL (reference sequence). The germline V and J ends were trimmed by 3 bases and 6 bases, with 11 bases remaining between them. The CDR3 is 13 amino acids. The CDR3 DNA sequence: TGTGCCAGCAGCCAGCTTAACATGGCTGAAGCTTTCTTT. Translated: CASSQLNMAEAFF.

CDR3 sequence (DNA): TGTGCCAGCAGCTTACTAACAGGGAGTGAAAAACTGTTTTTT. Amino acids: CASSLLTGSEKLFF. V usage is TRBV11-2 and J usage is TRBJ1-4; the D gene is possibly TRBD1 (6 bases). There are 14 residues in the CDR3. Per the germline V gene, CDR1 is SGHAT and CDR2 is FQNNGV. Between the trimmed V and J ends, which lost 2 bases and 7 bases, there was a span of 11 bases.

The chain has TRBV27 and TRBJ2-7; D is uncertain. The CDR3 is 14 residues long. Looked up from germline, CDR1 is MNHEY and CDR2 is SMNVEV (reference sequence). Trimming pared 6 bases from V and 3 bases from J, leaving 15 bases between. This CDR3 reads CASRLRLANYEQYV. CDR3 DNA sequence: TGTGCCAGCAGACTCCGATTAGCTAACTACGAGCAGTACGTC.

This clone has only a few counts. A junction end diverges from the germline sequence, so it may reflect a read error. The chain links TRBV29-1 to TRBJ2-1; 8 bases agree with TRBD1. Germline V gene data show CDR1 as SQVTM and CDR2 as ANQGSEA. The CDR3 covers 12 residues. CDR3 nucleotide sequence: TGCAGCCTTGACAGGGGTTTCGATGAGCAGTTCTTC. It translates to CSLDRGFDEQFF.

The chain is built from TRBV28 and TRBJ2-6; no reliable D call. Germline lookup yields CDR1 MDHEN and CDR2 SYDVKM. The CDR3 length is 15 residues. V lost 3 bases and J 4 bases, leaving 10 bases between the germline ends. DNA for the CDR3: TGTGCCAGCAGTTTCTATGTCCTGGGGGCCAACGTCCTGACTTTC. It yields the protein CASSFYVLGANVLTF. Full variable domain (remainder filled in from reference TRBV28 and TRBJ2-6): DVKVTQSSRYLVKRTGEKVFLECVQDMDHENMFWYRQDPGLGLRLIYFSYDVKMKEKGDIPEGYSVSREKKERFSLILESASTNQTSMYLCASSFYVLGANVLTFGAGSRLTVL.

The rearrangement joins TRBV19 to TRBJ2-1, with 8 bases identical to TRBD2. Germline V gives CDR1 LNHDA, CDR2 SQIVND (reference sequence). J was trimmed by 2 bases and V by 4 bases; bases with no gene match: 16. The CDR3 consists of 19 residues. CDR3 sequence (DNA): TGTGCCAGTAGTACACCTCCTATCTCCCTAGCGGGTCCCTACAATGAGCAGTTCTTC. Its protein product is CASSTPPISLAGPYNEQFF.

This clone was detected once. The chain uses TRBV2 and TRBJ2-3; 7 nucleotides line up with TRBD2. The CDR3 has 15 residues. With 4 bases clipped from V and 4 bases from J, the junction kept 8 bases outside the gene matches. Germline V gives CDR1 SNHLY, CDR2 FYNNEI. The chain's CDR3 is CASSAVAGNADTQYF. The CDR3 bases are TGTGCCAGCAGTGCCGTAGCGGGTAACGCAGATACGCAGTATTTT.

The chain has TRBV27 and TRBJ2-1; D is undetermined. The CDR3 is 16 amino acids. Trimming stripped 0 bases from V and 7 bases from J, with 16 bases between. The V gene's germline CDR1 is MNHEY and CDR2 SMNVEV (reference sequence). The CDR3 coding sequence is TGTGCCAGCAGTTTATCGCAAAATTCCAGGTTGAATGAGCAGTTCTTC. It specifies CASSLSQNSRLNEQFF.

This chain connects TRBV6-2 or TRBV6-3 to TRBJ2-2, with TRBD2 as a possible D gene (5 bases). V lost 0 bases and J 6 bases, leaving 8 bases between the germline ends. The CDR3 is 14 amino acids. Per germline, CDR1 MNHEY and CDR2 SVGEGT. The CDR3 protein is CASSYSVGAGELFF. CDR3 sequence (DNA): TGTGCCAGCAGTTACTCTGTCGGGGCCGGGGAGCTGTTTTTT.

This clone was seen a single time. The CDR3 is CASSQSLRDRGGSPLHF. CDR3 DNA sequence: TGTGCCAGCAGCCAATCCTTACGGGACAGGGGAGGGTCACCCCTCCACTTT. The rearrangement joins TRBV3-1 (or the pseudogene TRBV3-2) to TRBJ1-6; 10 bases map to TRBD1. CDR3 size: 17 residues. The germline V gene encodes CDR1 LGHDT and CDR2 YNNKEL (reference sequence). V lost 2 bases to trimming and J lost 10 bases; unmatched junction nucleotides: 11.

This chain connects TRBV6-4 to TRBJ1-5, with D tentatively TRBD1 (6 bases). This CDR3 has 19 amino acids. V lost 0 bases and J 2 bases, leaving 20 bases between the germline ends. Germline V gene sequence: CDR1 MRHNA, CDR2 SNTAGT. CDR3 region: CASSDSFGRTGYGNQPQHF. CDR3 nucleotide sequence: TGTGCCAGCAGTGACTCGTTTGGGAGAACAGGGTATGGCAATCAGCCCCAGCATTTT.

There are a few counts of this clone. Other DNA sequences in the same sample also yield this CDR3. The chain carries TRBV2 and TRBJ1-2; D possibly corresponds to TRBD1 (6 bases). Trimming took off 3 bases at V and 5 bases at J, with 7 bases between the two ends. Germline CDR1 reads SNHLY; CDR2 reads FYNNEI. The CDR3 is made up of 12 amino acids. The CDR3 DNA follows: TGTGCCAGCAGTGACAGGGGTTATGGCTACACCTTC. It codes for CASSDRGYGYTF.

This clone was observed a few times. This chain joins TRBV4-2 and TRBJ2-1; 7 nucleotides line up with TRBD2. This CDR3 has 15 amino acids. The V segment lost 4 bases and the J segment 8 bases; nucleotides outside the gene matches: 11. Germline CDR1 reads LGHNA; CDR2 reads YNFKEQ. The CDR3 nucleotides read TGTGCCAGCAGCCTCGATAGGACTAGTAACGATGAGCAGTTCTTC. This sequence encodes CASSLDRTSNDEQFF.

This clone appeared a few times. The CDR3 loop reads CASSVETGDYGYTF. Written as DNA, the CDR3 is TGTGCCAGCAGTGTAGAGACAGGGGACTATGGCTACACCTTC. The chain is built from TRBV6-4 and TRBJ1-2; 8 bases are a match to TRBD1. The CDR3 is made up of 14 amino acids. The V gene end was trimmed by 4 bases and the J gene end by 3 bases; junction bases not matched to a gene: 4. Germline V gene data show CDR1 as MRHNA and CDR2 as SNTAGT.

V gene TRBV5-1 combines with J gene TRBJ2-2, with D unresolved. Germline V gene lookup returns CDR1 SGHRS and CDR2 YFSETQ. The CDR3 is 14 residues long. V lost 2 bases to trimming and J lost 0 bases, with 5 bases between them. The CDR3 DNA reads TGCGCCAGCAGCTTCAGCGCGAACACCGGGGAGCTGTTTTTT. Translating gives CASSFSANTGELFF. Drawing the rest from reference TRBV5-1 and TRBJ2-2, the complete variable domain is KAGVTQTPRYLIKTRGQQVTLSCSPISGHRSVSWYQQTPGQGLQFLFEYFSETQRNKGNFPGRFSGRQFSNSRSEMNVSTLELGDSALYLCASSFSANTGELFFGEGSRLTVL.

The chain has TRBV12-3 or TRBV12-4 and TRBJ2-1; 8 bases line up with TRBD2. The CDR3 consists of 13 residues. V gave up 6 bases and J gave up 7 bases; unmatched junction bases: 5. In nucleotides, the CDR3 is TGTGCCAGCAGGCCGGGGGGGGCGAATGAGCAGTTCTTC. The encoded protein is CASRPGGANEQFF.

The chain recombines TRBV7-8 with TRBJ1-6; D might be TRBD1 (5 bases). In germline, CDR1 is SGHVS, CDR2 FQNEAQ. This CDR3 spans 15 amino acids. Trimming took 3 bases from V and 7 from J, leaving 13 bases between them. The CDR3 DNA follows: TGTGCCAGCAGCTTCGGGACTTATATAAATTCACCCCTCCACTTT. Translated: CASSFGTYINSPLHF.

CDR3 nucleotides: TGTGCCAGCAGCTTTACAGGGACCTCTGGAAACACCATATATTTT. Translated: CASSFTGTSGNTIYF. The chain employs TRBV5-4 and TRBJ1-3, with TRBD1 as a possible D gene (6 bases). The germline V gene has CDR1 SGHNT and CDR2 YYREEE (reference sequence). The CDR3 extends over 15 amino acids. Trimming took off 2 bases at V and 0 bases at J, with 9 bases between the two ends.

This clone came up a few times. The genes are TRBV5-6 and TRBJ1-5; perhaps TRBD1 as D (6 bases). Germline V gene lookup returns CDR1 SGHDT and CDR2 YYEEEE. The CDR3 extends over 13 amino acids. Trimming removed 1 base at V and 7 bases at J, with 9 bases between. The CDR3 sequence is CASSLTGYQPQHF. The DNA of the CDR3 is TGTGCCAGCAGCTTGACAGGGTACCAGCCCCAGCATTTT. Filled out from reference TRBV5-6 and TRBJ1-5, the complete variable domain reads DAGVTQSPTHLIKTRGQQVTLRCSPKSGHDTVSWYQQALGQGPQFIFQYYEEEERQRGNFPDRFSGHQFPNYSSELNVNALLLGDSALYLCASSLTGYQPQHFGDGTRLSIL.

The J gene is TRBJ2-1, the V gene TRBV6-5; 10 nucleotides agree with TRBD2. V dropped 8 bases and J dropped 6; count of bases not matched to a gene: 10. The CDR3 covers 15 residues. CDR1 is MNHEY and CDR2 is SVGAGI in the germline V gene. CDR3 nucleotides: TGTGCCAGCGAGGGAAGGACTAGCGGCAGCAATGAGCAGTTCTTC. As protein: CASEGRTSGSNEQFF.

The CDR3: CASSAQGAAFF. As DNA, the CDR3 is TGTGCCAGCAGTGCTCAGGGGGCCGCTTTCTTT. This chain uses TRBV25-1 with TRBJ1-1, with TRBD1 matching over 8 bases. This CDR3 has 11 residues. Looked up from germline, CDR1 is MGHDK and CDR2 is SYGVNS. J lost 11 bases, V lost 4 bases, and 3 bases had no gene match.

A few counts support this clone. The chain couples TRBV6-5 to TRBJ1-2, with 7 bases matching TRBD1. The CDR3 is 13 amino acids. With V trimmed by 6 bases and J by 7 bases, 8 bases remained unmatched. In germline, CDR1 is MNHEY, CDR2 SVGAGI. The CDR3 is CASSGRGRGGYTF. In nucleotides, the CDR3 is TGTGCCAGCAGCGGGAGGGGGCGGGGTGGCTACACCTTC.

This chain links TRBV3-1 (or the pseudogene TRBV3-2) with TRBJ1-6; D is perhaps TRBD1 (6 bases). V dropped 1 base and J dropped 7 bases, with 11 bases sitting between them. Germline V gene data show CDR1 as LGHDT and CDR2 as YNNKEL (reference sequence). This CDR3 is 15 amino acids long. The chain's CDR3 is CASSQGDTLNSPLHF. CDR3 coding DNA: TGTGCCAGCAGCCAAGGGGACACCCTAAATTCACCCCTCCACTTT.

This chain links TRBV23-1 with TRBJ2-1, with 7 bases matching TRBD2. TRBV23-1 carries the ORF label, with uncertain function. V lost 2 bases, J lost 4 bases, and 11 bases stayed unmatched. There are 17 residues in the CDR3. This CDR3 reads CASSQEDQRDGYNEQFF. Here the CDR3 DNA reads TGCGCCAGCAGTCAAGAAGACCAGCGGGACGGATACAATGAGCAGTTCTTC.

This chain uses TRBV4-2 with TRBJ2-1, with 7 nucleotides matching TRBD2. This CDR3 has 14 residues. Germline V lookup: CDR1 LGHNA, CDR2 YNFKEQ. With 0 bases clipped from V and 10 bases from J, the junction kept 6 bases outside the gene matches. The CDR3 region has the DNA TGTGCCAGCAGCCAAGAGGGAGAAGCGGGAGAGCAGTTCTTC. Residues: CASSQEGEAGEQFF.

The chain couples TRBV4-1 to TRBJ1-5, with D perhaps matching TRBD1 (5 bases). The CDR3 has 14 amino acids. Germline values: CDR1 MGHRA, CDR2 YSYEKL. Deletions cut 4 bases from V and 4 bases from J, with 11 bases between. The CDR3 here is CASSLNSGNQPQHF. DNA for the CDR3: TGCGCCAGCAGCCTTAACTCAGGGAATCAGCCCCAGCATTTT.

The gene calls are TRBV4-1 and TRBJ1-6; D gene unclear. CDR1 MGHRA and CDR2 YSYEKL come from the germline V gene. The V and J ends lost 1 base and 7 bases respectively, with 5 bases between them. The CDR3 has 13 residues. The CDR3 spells CASSQAENSPLHF. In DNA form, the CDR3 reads TGCGCCAGCAGCCAAGCCGAGAATTCACCCCTCCACTTT.

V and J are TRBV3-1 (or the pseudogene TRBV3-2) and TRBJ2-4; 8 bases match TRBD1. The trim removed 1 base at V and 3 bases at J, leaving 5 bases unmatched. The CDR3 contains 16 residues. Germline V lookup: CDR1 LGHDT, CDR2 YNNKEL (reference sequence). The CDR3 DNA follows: TGTGCCAGCAGCCAAGCGGCAGGGGGCGACAAAAACATTCAGTACTTC. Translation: CASSQAAGGDKNIQYF.

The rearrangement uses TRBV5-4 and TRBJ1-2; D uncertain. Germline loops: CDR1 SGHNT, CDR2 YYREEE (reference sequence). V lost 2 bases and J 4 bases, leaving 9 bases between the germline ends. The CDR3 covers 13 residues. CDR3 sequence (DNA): TGTGCCAGCAGCTTCCGGGGAGGCTATGGCTACACCTTC. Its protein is CASSFRGGYGYTF. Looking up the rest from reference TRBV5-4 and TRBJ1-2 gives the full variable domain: ETGVTQSPTHLIKTRGQQVTLRCSSQSGHNTVSWYQQALGQGPQFIFQYYREEENGRGNFPPRFSGLQFPNYSSELNVNALELDDSALYLCASSFRGGYGYTFGSGTRLTVV.